This T cell receptor beta chain was obtained from a study of cytomegalovirus exposure and HLA in healthy donors. Germline assignment: CDR1 SEHNR and CDR2 FQNEAQ (reference sequence). The trim removed 2 bases at V and 8 bases at J, leaving 3 bases unmatched. This CDR3 spans 13 amino acids. Clones were sequenced by immunoSEQ multiplex PCR, and TCRdb holds only the in-frame ones, with some missing. Here the sample spans approximately 120,000 clones, roughly 87% being singletons. While the first cohort had 600 to 800 subjects, the donors belonged to the separate validation cohort of over a hundred subjects.

The receptor comes from a young woman in good health and CMV-seronegative. The chain employs TRBV7-9 and TRBJ1-2; 9 positions agree with TRBD1. Sequencing used PBMCs. This CDR3 reads CASSLTGGQGYTF. Written as DNA, the CDR3 is TGTGCCAGCAGCTTAACAGGGGGCCAGGGCTACACCTTC.